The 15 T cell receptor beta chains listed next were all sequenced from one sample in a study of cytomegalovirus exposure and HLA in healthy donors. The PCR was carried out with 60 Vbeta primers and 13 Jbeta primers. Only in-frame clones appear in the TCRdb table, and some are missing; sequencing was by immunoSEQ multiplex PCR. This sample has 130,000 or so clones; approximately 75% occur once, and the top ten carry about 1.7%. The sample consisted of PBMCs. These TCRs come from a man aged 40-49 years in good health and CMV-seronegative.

In nucleotides, the CDR3 is TGCGCCAGCAGCCAAGTTCTCAGCCAGGTCCCTAATTCACCCCTCCACTTT. Its translation is CASSQVLSQVPNSPLHF. The J gene is TRBJ1-6, the V gene TRBV4-3; D call uncertain. This CDR3 contains 17 residues. The V gene lost 1 base and the J gene lost 6 bases, with 16 bases spanning the gap. Germline V lookup: CDR1 LGHNA, CDR2 YSLEER.

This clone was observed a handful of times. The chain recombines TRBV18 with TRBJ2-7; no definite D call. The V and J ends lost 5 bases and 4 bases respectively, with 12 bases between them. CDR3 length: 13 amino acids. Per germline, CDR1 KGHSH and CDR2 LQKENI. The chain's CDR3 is CASSGPVGYEQYF. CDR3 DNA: TGTGCCAGCTCAGGCCCTGTCGGGTACGAGCAGTACTTC.

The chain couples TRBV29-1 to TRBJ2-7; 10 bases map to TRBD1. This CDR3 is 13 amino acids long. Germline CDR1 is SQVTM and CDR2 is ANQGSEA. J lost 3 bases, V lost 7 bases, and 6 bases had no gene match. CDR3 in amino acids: CSGGDRGLYEQYF. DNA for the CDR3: TGCAGCGGAGGAGACAGGGGGCTCTACGAGCAGTACTTC.

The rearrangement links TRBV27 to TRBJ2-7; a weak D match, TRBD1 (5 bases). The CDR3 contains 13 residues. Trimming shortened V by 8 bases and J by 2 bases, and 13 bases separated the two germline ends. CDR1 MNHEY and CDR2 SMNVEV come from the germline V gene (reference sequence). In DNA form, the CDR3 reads TGTGCCAGCTGGGCCAGGGAACCCTACGAGCAGTACTTC. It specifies CASWAREPYEQYF.

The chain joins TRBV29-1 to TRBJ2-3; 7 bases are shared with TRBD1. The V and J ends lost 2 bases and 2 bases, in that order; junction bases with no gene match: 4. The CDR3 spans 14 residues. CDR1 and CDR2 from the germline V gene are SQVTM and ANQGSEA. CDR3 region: CSVERQGVTDTQYF. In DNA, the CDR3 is TGCAGCGTTGAAAGACAGGGAGTCACAGATACGCAGTATTTT.

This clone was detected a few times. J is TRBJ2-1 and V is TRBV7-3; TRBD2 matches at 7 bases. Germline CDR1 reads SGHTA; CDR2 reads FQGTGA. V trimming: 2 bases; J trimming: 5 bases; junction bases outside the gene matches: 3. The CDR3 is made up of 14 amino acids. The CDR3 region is CASSLGLADNEQFF. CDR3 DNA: TGTGCCAGCAGCTTAGGGCTAGCGGACAATGAGCAGTTCTTC.

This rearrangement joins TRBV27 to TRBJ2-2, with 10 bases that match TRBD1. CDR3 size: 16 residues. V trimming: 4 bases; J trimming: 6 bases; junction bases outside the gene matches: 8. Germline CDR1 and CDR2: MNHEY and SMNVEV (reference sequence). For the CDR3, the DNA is TGTGCCAGCAGTTCAATGGACAGGGGGATTTCCGGGGAGCTGTTTTTT. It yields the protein CASSSMDRGISGELFF.

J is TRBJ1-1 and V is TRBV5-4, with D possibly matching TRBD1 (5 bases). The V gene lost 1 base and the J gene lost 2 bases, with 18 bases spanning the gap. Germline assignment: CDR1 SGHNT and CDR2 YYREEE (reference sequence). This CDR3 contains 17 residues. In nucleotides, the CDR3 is TGTGCCAGCAGCTTGTACGTCGGGCAGGGCGGCAACACTGAAGCTTTCTTT. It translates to CASSLYVGQGGNTEAFF.

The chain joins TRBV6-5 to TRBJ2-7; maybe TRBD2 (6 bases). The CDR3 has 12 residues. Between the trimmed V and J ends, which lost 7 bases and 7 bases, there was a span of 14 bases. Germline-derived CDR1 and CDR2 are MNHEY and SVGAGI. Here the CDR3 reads CASTRGTGEQYF. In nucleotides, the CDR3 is TGTGCCAGCACCCGGGGGACGGGGGAGCAGTACTTC.

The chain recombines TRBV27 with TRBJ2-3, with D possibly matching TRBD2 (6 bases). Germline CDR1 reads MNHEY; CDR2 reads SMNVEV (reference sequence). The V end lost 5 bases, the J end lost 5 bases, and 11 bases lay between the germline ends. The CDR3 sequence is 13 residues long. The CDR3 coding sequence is TGTGCCAGCAGTCCTTGGGGGGAAGATACGCAGTATTTT. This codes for CASSPWGEDTQYF.

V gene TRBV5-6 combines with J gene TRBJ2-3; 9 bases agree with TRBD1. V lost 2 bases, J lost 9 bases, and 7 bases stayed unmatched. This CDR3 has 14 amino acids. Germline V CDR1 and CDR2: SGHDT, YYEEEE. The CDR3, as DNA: TGTGCCAGCAGCTTTGGAAACAGGGGGCAGACGCAGTATTTT. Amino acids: CASSFGNRGQTQYF.

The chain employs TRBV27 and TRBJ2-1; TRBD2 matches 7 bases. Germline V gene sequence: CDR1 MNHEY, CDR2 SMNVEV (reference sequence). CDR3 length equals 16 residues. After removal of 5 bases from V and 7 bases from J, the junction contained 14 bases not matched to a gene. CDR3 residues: CASSPSWAGERNEQFF. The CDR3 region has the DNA TGTGCCAGCAGTCCCTCCTGGGCGGGAGAAAGGAATGAGCAGTTCTTC.

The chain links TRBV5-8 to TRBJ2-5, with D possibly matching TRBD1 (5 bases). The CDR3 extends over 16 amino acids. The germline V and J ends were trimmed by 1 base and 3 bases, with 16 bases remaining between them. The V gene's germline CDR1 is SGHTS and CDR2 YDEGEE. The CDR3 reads CASSLSLAQGKETQYF. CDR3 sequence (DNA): TGTGCCAGCAGCTTGTCACTCGCGCAGGGCAAAGAGACCCAGTACTTC. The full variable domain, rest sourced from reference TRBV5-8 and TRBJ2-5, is EAGVTQSPTHLIKTRGQQATLRCSPISGHTSVYWYQQALGLGLQFLLWYDEGEERNRGNFPPRFSGRQFPNYSSELNVNALELEDSALYLCASSLSLAQGKETQYFGPGTRLLVL.

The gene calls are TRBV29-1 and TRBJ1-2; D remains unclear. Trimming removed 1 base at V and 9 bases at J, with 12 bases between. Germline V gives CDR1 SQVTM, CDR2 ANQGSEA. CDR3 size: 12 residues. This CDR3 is CSVEGAEHSYTF. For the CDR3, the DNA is TGCAGCGTTGAAGGGGCAGAACATAGCTACACCTTC.

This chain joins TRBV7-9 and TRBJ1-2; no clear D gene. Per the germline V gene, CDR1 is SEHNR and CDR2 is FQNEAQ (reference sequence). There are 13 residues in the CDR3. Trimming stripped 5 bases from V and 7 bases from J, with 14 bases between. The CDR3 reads CASSSGGVGGYTF. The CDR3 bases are TGTGCCAGCAGCAGCGGTGGGGTGGGTGGCTACACCTTC.